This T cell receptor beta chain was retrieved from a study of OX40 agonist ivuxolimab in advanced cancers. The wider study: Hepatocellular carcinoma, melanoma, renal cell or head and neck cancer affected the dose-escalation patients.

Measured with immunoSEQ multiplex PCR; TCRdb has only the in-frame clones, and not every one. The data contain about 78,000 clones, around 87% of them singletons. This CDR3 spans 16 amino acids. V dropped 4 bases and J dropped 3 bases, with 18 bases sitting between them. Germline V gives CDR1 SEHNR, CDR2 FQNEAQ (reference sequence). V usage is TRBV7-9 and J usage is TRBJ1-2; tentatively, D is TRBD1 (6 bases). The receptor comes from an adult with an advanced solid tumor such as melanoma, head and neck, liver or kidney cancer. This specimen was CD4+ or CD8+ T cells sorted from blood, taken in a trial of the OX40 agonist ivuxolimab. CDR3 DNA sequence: TGTGCCAGCAGCTCAAACCTACCGGCAGGGGACTATGGCTACACCTTC. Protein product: CASSSNLPAGDYGYTF.